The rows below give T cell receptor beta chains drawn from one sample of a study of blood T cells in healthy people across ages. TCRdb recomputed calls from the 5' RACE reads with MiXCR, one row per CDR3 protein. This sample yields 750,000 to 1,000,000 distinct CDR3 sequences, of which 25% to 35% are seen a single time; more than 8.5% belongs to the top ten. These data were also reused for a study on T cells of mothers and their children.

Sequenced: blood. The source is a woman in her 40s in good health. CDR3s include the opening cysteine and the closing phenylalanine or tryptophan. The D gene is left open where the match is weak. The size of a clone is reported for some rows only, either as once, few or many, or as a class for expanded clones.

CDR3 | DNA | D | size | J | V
CASSLDAGAGSPLHF | TGTGCCAGCAGCTTAGATGCCGGGGCGGGTTCACCCCTCCACTTT | . | . | TRBJ1-6 | TRBV7-2
CASRSSAGRGGSQWHYADTQYF | TGTGCCAGCAGGTCATCGGCCGGCCGGGGGGGGTCCCAGTGGCATTACGCAGATACGCAGTATTTT | TRBD2 | . | TRBJ2-3 | TRBV28
CSGKRGVVNEQFF | TGCAGTGGGAAGCGGGGGGTCGTCAATGAGCAGTTCTTC | TRBD2 | . | TRBJ2-1 | TRBV20-1
CASSKVGLVGPYEQYF | TGTGCCAGCAGCAAAGTGGGGTTGGTGGGGCCCTACGAGCAGTACTTC | . | few | TRBJ2-7 | TRBV21-1
CASSQDPSDTEAFF | TGCGCCAGCAGCCAAGATCCAAGCGACACTGAAGCTTTCTTT | . | . | TRBJ1-1 | TRBV4-1
CASSVEGAGAYEQYF | TGTGCCAGCTCCGTGGAGGGGGCGGGGGCCTACGAGCAGTACTTC | . | . | TRBJ2-7 | TRBV28
CTSSQIGVGSFRNIQYF | TGCACCAGCAGCCAAATCGGGGTAGGGTCTTTCAGAAACATTCAGTACTTC | . | . | TRBJ2-4 | TRBV4-1
CASSTLRDRGSPKDIQYF | TGTGCCAGCAGCACCCTCCGGGACAGGGGGTCTCCCAAAGACATTCAGTACTTC | TRBD1 | few | TRBJ2-4 | TRBV11-2
CASTSSSGAPYEQYF | TGTGCCAGCACTTCTTCTAGCGGGGCACCCTACGAGCAGTACTTC | TRBD2 | many | TRBJ2-7 | TRBV12-3/TRBV12-4
CASSQDNGRANTEAFF | TGTGCCAGCAGCCAAGATAATGGGCGGGCGAACACTGAAGCTTTCTTT | . | few | TRBJ1-1 | TRBV4-2
CASSSMGTGVGGANVLTF | TGTGCCAGCAGCTCCATGGGGACAGGGGTTGGTGGGGCCAACGTCCTGACTTTC | TRBD1 | many | TRBJ2-6 | TRBV7-3
CASSLGFAKTYEQYF | TGCGCCAGCAGCTTGGGTTTCGCAAAAACCTACGAGCAGTACTTC | . | many | TRBJ2-7 | TRBV5-1
CASSLAGFANTGELFF | TGCGCCAGCAGCTTGGCCGGGTTCGCGAACACCGGGGAGCTGTTTTTT | . | few | TRBJ2-2 | TRBV5-1
CSAQTGAGSRNYGYTF | TGCAGTGCCCAGACGGGGGCTGGGAGTCGGAACTATGGCTACACCTTC | . | many | TRBJ1-2 | TRBV20-1
CSANLAGLSEAFF | TGCAGTGCTAATCTTGCGGGGTTATCTGAAGCTTTCTTT | . | . | TRBJ1-1 | TRBV20-1
CASSSGTGHNQPQHF | TGTGCCAGCAGTTCCGGGACAGGCCACAATCAGCCCCAGCATTTT | TRBD1 | few | TRBJ1-5 | TRBV28
CASSFEGGVRQPQHF | TGTGCCAGCAGCTTCGAGGGGGGTGTACGACAGCCCCAGCATTTT | . | many | TRBJ1-5 | TRBV7-2
CASSPTVYNEQFF | TGTGCCAGTAGCCCGACAGTGTACAATGAGCAGTTCTTC | . | many | TRBJ2-1 | TRBV19
CASSLSSVSTDTQYF | TGTGCCAGCAGCTTAAGCAGTGTAAGCACAGATACGCAGTATTTT | . | . | TRBJ2-3 | TRBV7-3
CATTTEWTSGANVLTF | TGTGCCACCACTACGGAGTGGACCTCTGGGGCCAACGTCCTGACTTTC | . | many | TRBJ2-6 | TRBV15
CASSLGVVRETQYF | TGTGCCAGCAGCCTGGGGGTCGTACGGGAGACCCAGTACTTC | . | few | TRBJ2-5 | TRBV28
CASRDPASSYGYTF | TGTGCCAGCAGGGACCCGGCGTCCAGCTATGGCTACACCTTC | . | few | TRBJ1-2 | TRBV6-2/TRBV6-3
CASSQDLPTGTANEKLFF | TGCGCCAGCAGCCAAGATCTACCAACCGGGACAGCTAATGAAAAACTGTTTTTT | TRBD1 | . | TRBJ1-4 | TRBV4-1
CASSQGNRRGHMYF | TGTGCCAGCAGCCAAGGAAACAGGAGGGGTCATATGTACTTC | . | . | TRBJ2-4 | TRBV3-1
CASSRIQGEHGYTF | TGTGCCAGCAGCCGGATACAGGGGGAGCATGGCTACACCTTC | TRBD1 | many | TRBJ1-2 | TRBV7-9
CASSPLRGRHEQYF | TGTGCCAGCAGCCCCCTGCGGGGGCGCCACGAGCAGTACTTC | . | . | TRBJ2-7 | TRBV13
CASSFSGDNERFF | TGTGCCAGCAGCTTTAGCGGGGACAATGAGCGGTTCTTC | TRBD2 | . | TRBJ2-1 | TRBV7-2
CASSRVPGAEAFF | TGTGCCAGCAGCCGAGTACCGGGGGCTGAAGCTTTCTTT | . | . | TRBJ1-1 | TRBV3-1
CSGSTGAYGYTF | TGCAGCGGTTCGACAGGGGCCTATGGCTACACCTTC | TRBD1 | . | TRBJ1-2 | TRBV29-1
CASSSLQAPNEKLFF | TGTGCCAGCTCATCGCTACAGGCGCCTAATGAAAAACTGTTTTTT | . | few | TRBJ1-4 | TRBV18
CASSQLSYEQYF | TGTGCCAGCAGCCAACTAAGTTACGAGCAGTACTTC | . | many | TRBJ2-7 | TRBV3-1
CASSSGAGFEQYF | TGTGCCAGCAGTTCAGGGGCGGGATTCGAGCAGTACTTC | . | . | TRBJ2-7 | TRBV28
CASRPAGANTGELFF | TGTGCCAGCAGACCAGCGGGCGCAAACACCGGGGAGCTGTTTTTT | . | . | TRBJ2-2 | TRBV6-2/TRBV6-3
CASSPLSTAGANVLTF | TGTGCCAGCAGCCCCCTTAGTACAGCTGGGGCCAACGTCCTGACTTTC | . | few | TRBJ2-6 | TRBV28
CASSLRARLSYEQYF | TGTGCCAGCAGTTTAAGGGCGAGACTTTCCTACGAGCAGTACTTC | . | . | TRBJ2-7 | TRBV27
CASSYRSSDLLKRYNEQYF | TGTGCCAGCAGTTACAGGAGCTCGGATCTCCTAAAGCGGTACAATGAGCAGTACTTC | . | . | TRBJ2-7 | TRBV6-2/TRBV6-3
CAISETAGGPNEQFF | TGTGCCATCAGTGAGACAGCGGGGGGCCCCAATGAGCAGTTCTTC | TRBD2 | many | TRBJ2-1 | TRBV10-3
CASSLTSGGGYNEQFF | TGTGCCAGCAGCTTAACTAGCGGGGGGGGCTACAATGAGCAGTTCTTC | TRBD2 | many | TRBJ2-1 | TRBV7-3
CASSSGSRYEQYF | TGTGCCAGCAGTTCTGGGTCGCGCTACGAGCAGTACTTC | . | many | TRBJ2-7 | TRBV27
CASSQRDNYGYTF | TGTGCCAGCAGCCAACGGGACAACTATGGCTACACCTTC | . | few | TRBJ1-2 | TRBV6-2/TRBV6-3